The 7 T cell receptor beta chains given below trace back to one sample, sequenced in a study of T-cell memory formation after mild COVID-19. TCRdb fed the 5' RACE reads into MiXCR, producing one record per CDR3 protein. The table records some 450,000 distinct CDR3 sequences, approximately 19% of them present only once. The sequenced material came from PBMCs or a T cell subset sorted from them (not recorded which). These receptors originate from a man aged 18 to 35 who had mild COVID-19 (a few samples of this study predate the infection). Cell type and time point are not known.

The chain is built from TRBV12-3 or TRBV12-4 and TRBJ1-2, with D unresolved. This CDR3 has 14 amino acids. V lost 5 bases and J lost 5, with 15 bases in between. The chain's CDR3 is CASSPTPRGYGYTF. In DNA, the CDR3 is TGTGCCAGCAGTCCAACTCCGCGAGGGTATGGCTACACCTTC.

This chain connects TRBV18 to TRBJ2-3, with D tentatively TRBD1 (5 bases). This CDR3 has 14 amino acids. Between the trimmed V and J ends, which lost 5 bases and 5 bases, there was a span of 14 bases. CDR1 is KGHSH, CDR2 LQKENI, per germline. The CDR3 sequence is CASSTRTQEDTQYF. The CDR3 bases are TGTGCCAGCTCAACTCGGACACAAGAAGATACGCAGTATTTT.

The gene calls are TRBV4-3 and TRBJ1-5; possibly TRBD1 for D (6 bases). Germline CDR1 is LGHNA and CDR2 is YSLEER. The CDR3 length is 16 residues. V was shortened by 5 bases and J by 6 bases, with 20 bases between the two germline ends. The CDR3 bases are TGCGCCAGCAGCGAAAGTCCGGGTCAAGGGGGTCAGCCCCAGCATTTT. It translates to CASSESPGQGGQPQHF.

A few counts support this clonotype. V is TRBV12-3 or TRBV12-4 and J is TRBJ1-5; 7 bases line up with TRBD1. The CDR3 is made up of 15 amino acids. With V trimmed by 5 bases and J by 5 bases, 9 bases remained unmatched. CDR3 region: CASSQTGTEYQPQHF. Written as DNA, the CDR3 is TGTGCCAGCAGTCAAACCGGGACAGAATATCAGCCCCAGCATTTT.

As regards this clonotype: This clone may be a read error of a much larger clone one base away. V and J are TRBV5-1 and TRBJ2-1; 9 positions match TRBD1. CDR3 length: 15 residues. The trim removed 4 bases at V and 2 bases at J, leaving 4 bases unmatched. CDR1 and CDR2 from the germline V gene are SGHRS and YFSETQ. CDR3 nucleotides: TGCGCCAGCAGCGTGGACAGGGGACCCTACAATGAGCAGTTCTTC. Protein sequence: CASSVDRGPYNEQFF.

The chain has TRBV2 and TRBJ1-1; D possibly corresponds to TRBD1 (5 bases). CDR1 and CDR2 (germline): SNHLY, FYNNEI. There are 11 residues in the CDR3. Trimming cost V 4 bases and J 8 bases, with 8 bases left between them. The CDR3 region is CASSARTEAFF. Written as DNA, the CDR3 is TGTGCCAGCAGTGCTCGGACAGAAGCTTTCTTT.

This sequence joins TRBV15 and TRBJ2-7; D is ambiguous. V lost 0 bases and J lost 3, with 15 bases in between. The CDR3 sequence is 16 residues long. Germline CDR1 is LNHNV and CDR2 is YYDKDF (reference sequence). Written as DNA, the CDR3 is TGTGCCACCAGCAGAGATCAGGCCAGCATCTACTACGAGCAGTACTTC. Its protein is CATSRDQASIYYEQYF.